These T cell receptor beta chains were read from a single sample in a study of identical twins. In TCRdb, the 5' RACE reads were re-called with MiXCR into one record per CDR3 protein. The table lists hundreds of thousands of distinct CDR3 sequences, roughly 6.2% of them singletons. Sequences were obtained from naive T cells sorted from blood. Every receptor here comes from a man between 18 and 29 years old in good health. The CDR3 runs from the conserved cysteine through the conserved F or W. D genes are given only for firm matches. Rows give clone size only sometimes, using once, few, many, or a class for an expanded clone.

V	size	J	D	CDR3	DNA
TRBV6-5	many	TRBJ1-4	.	CASSYGDGLNEKLFF	TGTGCCAGCAGTTACGGCGACGGTCTTAATGAAAAACTGTTTTTT
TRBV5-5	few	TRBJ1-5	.	CASSLDKGRPQHF	TGTGCCAGCAGCTTGGATAAGGGGCGGCCCCAGCATTTT
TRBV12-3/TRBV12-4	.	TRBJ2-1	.	CASSAPPGSYNEQFF	TGTGCCAGCAGTGCCCCCCCTGGCTCCTACAATGAGCAGTTCTTC
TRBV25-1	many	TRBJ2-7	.	CASSARDEQYF	TGTGCCAGCAGTGCTAGGGACGAGCAGTACTTC
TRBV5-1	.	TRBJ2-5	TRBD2	CASSLGSRLPGGETQYF	TGCGCCAGCAGCTTGGGTTCGCGGCTACCGGGGGGAGAGACCCAGTACTTC
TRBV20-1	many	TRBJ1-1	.	CSASRTAEAFF	TGCAGTGCAAGTAGGACGGCTGAAGCTTTCTTT
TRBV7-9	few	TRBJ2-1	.	CASSFLANEQFF	TGTGCCAGCAGCTTTCTTGCGAATGAGCAGTTCTTC
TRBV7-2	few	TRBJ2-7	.	CASSLLMGSYEQYF	TGTGCCAGCAGCTTATTAATGGGCTCCTACGAGCAGTACTTC
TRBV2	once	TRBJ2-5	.	CASSSRGLVETQYF	TGTGCCAGCAGTTCCAGGGGCTTGGTAGAGACCCAGTACTTC
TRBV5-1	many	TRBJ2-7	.	CASRGQSYEQYF	TGCGCCAGCAGGGGACAATCCTACGAGCAGTACTTC
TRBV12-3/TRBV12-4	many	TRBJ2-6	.	CASSAGLRGANVLTF	TGTGCCAGCAGTGCGGGCCTGCGGGGGGCCAACGTCCTGACTTTC
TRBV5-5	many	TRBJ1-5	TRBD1	CASSSTGESNQPQHF	TGTGCCAGCAGCTCTACAGGGGAAAGCAATCAGCCCCAGCATTTT
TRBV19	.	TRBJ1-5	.	CASTQGAGSNQPQHF	TGTGCCAGTACTCAAGGGGCAGGGAGCAATCAGCCCCAGCATTTT
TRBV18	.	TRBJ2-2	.	CASSPLQGIRSGELFF	TGTGCCAGCTCACCATTACAGGGCATAAGATCCGGGGAGCTGTTTTTT
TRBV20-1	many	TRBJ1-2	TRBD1	CSAKIDRGPSRYGYTF	TGCAGTGCCAAAATAGACAGGGGCCCGAGTCGATATGGCTACACCTTC
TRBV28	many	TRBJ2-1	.	CASVPRRGRNEQFF	TGTGCCAGCGTTCCCCGAAGAGGACGGAATGAGCAGTTCTTC
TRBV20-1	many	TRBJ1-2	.	CSARGGRSYGYTF	TGCAGTGCTAGGGGCGGTAGATCCTATGGCTACACCTTC
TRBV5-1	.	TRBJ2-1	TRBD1	CASSQNDRDEQFF	TGCGCCAGCAGCCAAAATGACAGGGATGAGCAGTTCTTC
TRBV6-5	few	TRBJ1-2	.	CASSSLSYYGYTF	TGTGCCAGCAGTTCCCTGAGTTACTATGGCTACACCTTC
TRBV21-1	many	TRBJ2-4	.	CASSKRRDPTKNIQYF	TGTGCCAGCAGCAAACGACGGGATCCTACCAAAAACATTCAGTACTTC
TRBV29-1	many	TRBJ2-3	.	CSAREGYSQYF	TGCAGCGCCCGTGAGGGGTACTCGCAGTATTTT
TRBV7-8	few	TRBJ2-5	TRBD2	CASSHGTSVTQETQYF	TGTGCCAGCAGCCACGGGACTAGCGTAACACAAGAGACCCAGTACTTC
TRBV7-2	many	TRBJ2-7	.	CASSLVGTLTPYEQYF	TGTGCCAGCAGCTTAGTGGGGACTCTAACGCCCTACGAGCAGTACTTC
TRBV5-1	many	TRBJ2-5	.	CASRVSLETQYF	TGCGCCAGCAGAGTCAGTTTAGAGACCCAGTACTTC
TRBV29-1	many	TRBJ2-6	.	CSVEDQGALAANVLTF	TGCAGCGTTGAAGATCAAGGAGCTCTGGCGGCCAACGTCCTGACTTTC
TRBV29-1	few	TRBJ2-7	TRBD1	CSVGQGANYEQYF	TGCAGCGTGGGACAGGGGGCCAACTACGAGCAGTACTTC
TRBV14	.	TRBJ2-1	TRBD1	CASSRGRGKQFF	TGTGCCAGCAGCCGAGGCAGGGGGAAGCAGTTCTTC
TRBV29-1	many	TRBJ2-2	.	CSVETLANTGELFF	TGCAGCGTTGAGACCCTGGCGAACACCGGGGAGCTGTTTTTT
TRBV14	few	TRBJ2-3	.	CASSQEGRIQVLSSTDTQYF	TGTGCCAGCAGCCAAGAGGGCCGGATCCAGGTGTTGTCAAGCACAGATACGCAGTATTTT
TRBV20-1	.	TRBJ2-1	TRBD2	CSAGLVAGGSEEQFF	TGCAGTGCCGGCTTAGTAGCGGGAGGGTCCGAAGAGCAGTTCTTC
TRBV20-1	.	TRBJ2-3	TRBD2	CSATEGAREAQYF	TGCAGTGCTACCGAAGGGGCGCGGGAGGCGCAGTATTTT
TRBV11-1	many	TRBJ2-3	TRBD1	CASSLVSLAGGATDTQYF	TGTGCCAGCAGCTTAGTCTCTTTGGCAGGGGGCGCGACAGATACGCAGTATTTT
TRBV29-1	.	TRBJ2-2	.	CSAEGGANTGELFF	TGCAGCGCCGAGGGCGGCGCGAACACCGGGGAGCTGTTTTTT
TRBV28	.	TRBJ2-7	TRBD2	CASSFLPPGLAGPYEQYF	TGTGCCAGCAGTTTTCTACCGCCGGGACTAGCGGGACCCTACGAGCAGTACTTC
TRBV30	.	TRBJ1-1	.	CAWSRRAKDTEAFF	TGTGCCTGGAGTAGGAGGGCTAAGGACACTGAAGCTTTCTTT
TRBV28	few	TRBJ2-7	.	CATWGSLSSYEQYF	TGTGCCACGTGGGGATCGTTGAGCTCCTACGAGCAGTACTTC
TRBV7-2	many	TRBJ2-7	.	CASSRVREQYF	TGTGCCAGCAGCCGAGTGCGGGAGCAGTACTTC
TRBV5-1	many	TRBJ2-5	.	CASSGDGNQETQYF	TGCGCCAGCAGCGGGGACGGGAACCAAGAGACCCAGTACTTC
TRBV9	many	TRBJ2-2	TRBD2	CASSVRLADAGELFF	TGTGCCAGCAGCGTACGACTAGCGGACGCCGGGGAGCTGTTTTTT
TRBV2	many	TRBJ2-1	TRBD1	CASSDVGTVEQFF	TGTGCCAGCAGTGACGTGGGGACAGTTGAGCAGTTCTTC
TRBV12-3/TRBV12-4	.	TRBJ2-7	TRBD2	CASNLGTSGSEQYF	TGTGCCAGCAACCTAGGGACTAGCGGGAGCGAGCAGTACTTC
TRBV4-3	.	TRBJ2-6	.	CASSQSEVSGANVLTF	TGCGCCAGCAGCCAATCCGAAGTTTCTGGGGCCAACGTCCTGACTTTC
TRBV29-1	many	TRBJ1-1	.	CSVDQGTEAFF	TGCAGCGTTGATCAGGGAACTGAAGCTTTCTTT
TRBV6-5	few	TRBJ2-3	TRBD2	CASSYNLGLAGVAAPQYF	TGTGCCAGCAGTTACAACCTGGGACTAGCGGGAGTTGCGGCCCCGCAGTATTTT
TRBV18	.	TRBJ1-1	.	CASSPPMGQGGAFF	TGTGCCAGCTCACCACCAATGGGGCAGGGAGGCGCTTTCTTT
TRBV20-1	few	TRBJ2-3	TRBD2	CSAGATSGGDTDTQYF	TGCAGTGCTGGGGCCACTTCTGGGGGGGACACAGATACGCAGTATTTT
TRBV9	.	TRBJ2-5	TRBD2	CASSSWGGAETQYF	TGTGCCAGCAGCAGTTGGGGGGGAGCGGAGACCCAGTACTTC
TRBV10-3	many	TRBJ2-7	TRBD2	CAIMSGSSYEQYF	TGTGCCATCATGAGCGGGAGCTCCTACGAGCAGTACTTC
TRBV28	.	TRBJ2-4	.	CASSPDSEDIQYF	TGTGCCAGCAGTCCCGACTCGGAGGACATTCAGTACTTC
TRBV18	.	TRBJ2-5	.	CASSTILSGQETQYF	TGTGCCAGCTCAACTATACTTAGCGGACAAGAGACCCAGTACTTC
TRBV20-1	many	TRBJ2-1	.	CSAQINEQFF	TGCAGTGCCCAGATAAATGAGCAGTTCTTC
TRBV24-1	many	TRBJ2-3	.	CATSESTDTQYF	TGTGCCACTAGCGAGAGCACAGATACGCAGTATTTT